A single sample gave rise to the 12 T cell receptor beta chains below, sequenced in a study of response to subunit inactivated influenza vaccine. One entry per CDR3 protein, called by TCRdb with MiXCR from the RT-PCR reads. The sample includes a few hundred thousand distinct CDR3 sequences, around 20% of them seen just once. The sample consisted of PBMCs from blood, taken approximately 20 months after vaccination. The receptors come from a man between 50 and 75 years old who received an inactivated influenza vaccine.

The J gene is TRBJ1-4, the V gene TRBV20-1; possibly TRBD1 for D (6 bases). The CDR3 is 14 amino acids. Trimming cost V 4 bases and J 7 bases, with 16 bases left between them. The germline V gene encodes CDR1 DFQATT and CDR2 SNEGSKA (reference sequence). In nucleotides, the CDR3 is TGCAGTGCTATACGACAGGCAGAAGCTGAAAAACTGTTTTTT. Translation: CSAIRQAEAEKLFF.

The V and J genes are TRBV7-8 and TRBJ1-2; no firm D call. V lost 1 base and J 7 bases, leaving 7 bases between the germline ends. The CDR3 totals 12 residues. The V gene's germline CDR1 is SGHVS and CDR2 FQNEAQ. This CDR3 is CASSLDWGGYTF. CDR3 in DNA: TGTGCCAGCAGCTTAGACTGGGGTGGCTACACCTTC.

This clonotype appeared a few times. Here the CDR3 reads CSVARQGREKLFF. The CDR3 DNA sequence: TGCAGCGTCGCTCGGCAGGGACGGGAAAAACTGTTTTTT. The chain joins TRBV29-1 to TRBJ1-4; weak D call: TRBD1 (5 bases). The germline gives CDR1 SQVTM, CDR2 ANQGSEA. The CDR3 is 13 residues long. V lost 6 bases, J lost 8 bases, and 16 bases lay in between. Using reference TRBV29-1 and TRBJ1-4 for the parts outside the CDR3, the full variable domain is SAVISQKPSRDICQRGTSLTIQCQVDSQVTMMFWYRQQPGQSLTLIATANQGSEATYESGFVIDKFPISRPNLTFSTLTVSNMSPEDSSIYLCSVARQGREKLFFGSGTQLSVL.

About this clonotype itself: Since the CDR3 does not end with the conserved phenylalanine or tryptophan, this likely comes from a read error. The chain employs TRBV29-1 and TRBJ2-7; 7 positions match TRBD1. Per germline, CDR1 SQVTM and CDR2 ANQGSEA. CDR3 size: 14 residues. With V trimmed by 4 bases and J by 3 bases, 9 bases remained unmatched. The CDR3 DNA is TGCAGCGTTGGCCCCAGACAGGGTAACTACGAGCAGTACTCC. This translates into CSVGPRQGNYEQYS.

The genes are TRBV27 and TRBJ2-3, with 10 bases aligning to TRBD2. This CDR3 comprises 15 residues. Germline V CDR1 and CDR2: MNHEY, SMNVEV (reference sequence). With 0 bases clipped from V and 4 bases from J, the junction kept 1 base outside the gene matches. The CDR3 is CASSLSSGGADTQYF. Here the CDR3 DNA reads TGTGCCAGCAGTTTATCAAGCGGGGGGGCAGATACGCAGTATTTT.

This clonotype has ten or more counts. The rearrangement uses TRBV7-8 and TRBJ2-7, with 7 bases aligning to TRBD2. Germline V gives CDR1 SGHVS, CDR2 FQNEAQ. Trimming cost V 5 bases and J 4 bases; bases outside gene matches: 8. The CDR3 totals 14 residues. The CDR3 DNA sequence: TGTGCCAGCAGCAGGCCCGAGGGAGGGTACGAGCAGTACTTC. It encodes CASSRPEGGYEQYF.

This clonotype came up many times. The rearrangement joins TRBV27 to TRBJ1-5; 9 bases align to TRBD1. CDR3 length equals 14 residues. Germline CDR1 and CDR2: MNHEY and SMNVEV (reference sequence). V dropped 2 bases and J dropped 9; count of bases not matched to a gene: 5. The CDR3 DNA reads as TGTGCCAGCAGTTTAGGGACAGGGAGGCGGCCCCAGCATTTT. This sequence encodes CASSLGTGRRPQHF.

This clonotype has just a few counts. The chain couples TRBV7-2 to TRBJ2-1, with D possibly TRBD2 on 5 matching bases. The CDR3 is made up of 15 amino acids. Per the germline V gene, CDR1 is SGHTA and CDR2 is FQGNSA. V lost 3 bases to trimming and J lost 2 bases, with 11 bases between them. This CDR3 is CASSFDFGAYNEQFF. Here the CDR3 DNA reads TGTGCCAGCAGCTTTGACTTCGGGGCCTACAATGAGCAGTTCTTC.

This clonotype has at least ten counts. The chain recombines TRBV11-2 with TRBJ1-2; maybe TRBD1 (6 bases). This CDR3 is 21 amino acids long. CDR1 is SGHAT and CDR2 is FQNNGV in the germline V gene. V lost 1 base, J lost 0 bases, and 27 bases lay in between. CDR3 in amino acids: CASSLVRGASRGLITNYGYTF. The DNA for the CDR3 is TGTGCCAGCAGCTTAGTTCGCGGGGCGTCCAGGGGCTTAATCACTAACTATGGCTACACCTTC.

The V call is TRBV3-1, the J call TRBJ1-1; D is uncertain. The germline V and J ends were trimmed by 0 bases and 10 bases, with 12 bases remaining between them. Germline values: CDR1 LGHDT, CDR2 YNNKEL (reference sequence). There are 13 residues in the CDR3. The CDR3 sequence: CASSQEKGVGAFF. CDR3 sequence (DNA): TGTGCCAGCAGCCAAGAAAAGGGTGTGGGAGCTTTCTTT. Based on the CDR3 plus reference TRBV3-1 and TRBJ1-1, the full variable domain is DTAVSQTPKYLVTQMGNDKSIKCEQNLGHDTMYWYKQDSKKFLKIMFSYNNKELIINETVPNRFSPKSPDKAHLNLHINSLELGDSAVYFCASSQEKGVGAFFGQGTRLTVV.

A few counts support this clonotype. The CDR3 coding sequence is TGTGCCACCAGCGGCCACAGGGGGAACACTGAAGCTTTCTTT. Protein: CATSGHRGNTEAFF. This chain uses TRBV15 with TRBJ1-1, with 7 bases matching TRBD1. Germline-derived CDR1 and CDR2 are LNHNV and YYDKDF (reference sequence). The CDR3 is 14 residues long. V dropped 5 bases and J dropped 1; count of bases not matched to a gene: 4.

This clonotype has just a few counts. The chain employs TRBV10-3 and TRBJ1-1; TRBD1 matches at 8 bases. CDR1 and CDR2 from the germline V gene are ENHRY and SYGVKD. V lost 6 bases, J lost 3 bases, and 6 bases stayed unmatched. The CDR3 covers 14 residues. The CDR3 is CAIRRTGRDTEAFF. The DNA for the CDR3 is TGTGCCATCAGGAGGACAGGGAGAGACACTGAAGCTTTCTTT.